These 5 T cell receptor beta chains share one sample of origin, sequenced in a study of blood T cell repertoires in COVID-19. Clones were read by immunoSEQ multiplex PCR, and TCRdb kept only the in-frame ones, dropping some. Of 250,000 to 350,000 clones in the sample, approximately 85% were seen once. The specimen sequenced was peripheral blood. All receptors come from a human donor with COVID-19, enrolled during active disease. The donor label of this sample is uncertain.

The rearrangement links TRBV28 to TRBJ1-6, with 8 nucleotides matching TRBD1. Germline lookup yields CDR1 MDHEN and CDR2 SYDVKM. This CDR3 has 15 amino acids. V lost 5 bases and J lost 7; bases outside the gene matches: 7. The CDR3 DNA sequence: TGTGCCAGCAGTGCTTCGACAGGGGACAATTCACCCCTCCACTTT. This encodes CASSASTGDNSPLHF.

The rearrangement uses TRBV3-1 (or the pseudogene TRBV3-2) and TRBJ2-7; D is possibly TRBD1 (6 bases). From germline, CDR1 is LGHDT and CDR2 YNNKEL (reference sequence). Trimming took 3 bases from V and 0 from J, leaving 12 bases between them. CDR3 length: 15 amino acids. CDR3 DNA sequence: TGTGCCAGCAGCCAGTTCCGGGACAACTCCTACGAGCAGTACTTC. This sequence encodes CASSQFRDNSYEQYF.

The rearrangement links TRBV6-2 or TRBV6-3 to TRBJ1-5; a weak D match, TRBD1 (6 bases). CDR1 and CDR2 (germline): MNHEY, SVGEGT. The CDR3 spans 15 residues. Trimming stripped 5 bases from V and 10 bases from J, with 21 bases between. Here the CDR3 reads CASSHPGGAYRPQHF. The CDR3, as DNA: TGTGCCAGCAGTCACCCCGGGGGGGCCTATCGACCCCAGCATTTT.

This sequence joins TRBV18 and TRBJ1-6, with D hard to call. CDR1 and CDR2 (germline): KGHSH, LQKENI. The CDR3 extends over 16 amino acids. V was pared by 6 bases and J by 3 bases, with 15 bases between. This chain's CDR3 is CASSQSQGDYNSPLHF. In DNA form, the CDR3 reads TGTGCCAGCTCCCAGTCGCAAGGAGACTATAATTCACCCCTCCACTTT.

The genes are TRBV29-1 and TRBJ1-3, with D unresolved. This CDR3 has 14 amino acids. V lost 4 bases and J 2 bases, leaving 12 bases between the germline ends. In germline, CDR1 is SQVTM, CDR2 ANQGSEA. CDR3 region: CSVVAGTTGNTIYF. CDR3 nucleotide sequence: TGCAGCGTTGTCGCGGGAACAACTGGAAACACCATATATTTT.